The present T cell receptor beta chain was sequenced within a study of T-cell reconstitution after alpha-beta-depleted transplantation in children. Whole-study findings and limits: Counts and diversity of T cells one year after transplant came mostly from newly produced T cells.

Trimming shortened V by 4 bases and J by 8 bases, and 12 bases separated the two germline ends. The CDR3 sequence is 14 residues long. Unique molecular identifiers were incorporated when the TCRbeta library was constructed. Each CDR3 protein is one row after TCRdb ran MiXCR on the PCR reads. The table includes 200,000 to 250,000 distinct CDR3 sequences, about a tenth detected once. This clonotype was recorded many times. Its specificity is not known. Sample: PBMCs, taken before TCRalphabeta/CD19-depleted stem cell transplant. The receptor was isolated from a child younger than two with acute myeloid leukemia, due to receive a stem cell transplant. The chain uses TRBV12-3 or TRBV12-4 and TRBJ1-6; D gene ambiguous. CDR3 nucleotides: TGTGCCAGCAGTTCCGATCCCTACTATTCACCCCTCCACTTT. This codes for CASSSDPYYSPLHF.